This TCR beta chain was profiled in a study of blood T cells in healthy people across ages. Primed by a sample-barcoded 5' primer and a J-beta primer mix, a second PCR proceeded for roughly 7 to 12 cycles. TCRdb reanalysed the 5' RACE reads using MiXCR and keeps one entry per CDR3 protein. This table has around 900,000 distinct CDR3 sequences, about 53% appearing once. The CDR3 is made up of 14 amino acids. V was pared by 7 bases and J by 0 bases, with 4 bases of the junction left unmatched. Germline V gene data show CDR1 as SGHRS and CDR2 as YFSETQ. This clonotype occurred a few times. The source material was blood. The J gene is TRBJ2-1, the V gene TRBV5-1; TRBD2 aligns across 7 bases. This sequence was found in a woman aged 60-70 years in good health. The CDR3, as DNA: TGCGCCAGCGGGCGGGGGAGCTCCTACAATGAGCAGTTCTTC. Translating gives CASGRGSSYNEQFF.